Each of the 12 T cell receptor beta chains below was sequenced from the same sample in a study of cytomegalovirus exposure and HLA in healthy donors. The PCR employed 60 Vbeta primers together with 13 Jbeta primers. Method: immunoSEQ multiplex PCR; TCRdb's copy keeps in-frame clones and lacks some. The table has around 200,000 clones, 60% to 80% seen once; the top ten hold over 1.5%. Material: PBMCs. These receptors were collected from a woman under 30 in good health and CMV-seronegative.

In DNA form, the CDR3 reads TGCGCCAGCAGCCCCCAGGGGACTAGCCGCGCCACCGGGGAGCTGTTTTTT. It encodes CASSPQGTSRATGELFF. V and J are TRBV5-1 and TRBJ2-2, with 9 nucleotides matching TRBD2. Germline values: CDR1 SGHRS, CDR2 YFSETQ. There are 17 residues in the CDR3. Losses at the gene ends were 4 bases for V and 4 bases for J; bases not matched to a gene: 11.

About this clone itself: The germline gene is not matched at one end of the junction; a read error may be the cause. The CDR3 is CASRTIAESSYNEQLF. The CDR3 DNA follows: TGCGCCAGCAGAACCATAGCGGAGAGCTCCTACAATGAGCAGCTCTTC. This chain connects TRBV4-1 to TRBJ2-1, with D maybe TRBD2 (6 bases). Germline V lookup: CDR1 MGHRA, CDR2 YSYEKL. The CDR3 runs to 16 residues.

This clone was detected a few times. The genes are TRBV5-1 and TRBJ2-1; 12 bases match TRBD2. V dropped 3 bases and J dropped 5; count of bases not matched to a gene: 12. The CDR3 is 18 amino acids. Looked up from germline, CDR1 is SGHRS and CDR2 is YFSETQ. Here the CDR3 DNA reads TGCGCCAGCAGCTCCGGACTAGCGGGAAGCCCCCTAGACAATGAGCAGTTCTTC. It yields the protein CASSSGLAGSPLDNEQFF.

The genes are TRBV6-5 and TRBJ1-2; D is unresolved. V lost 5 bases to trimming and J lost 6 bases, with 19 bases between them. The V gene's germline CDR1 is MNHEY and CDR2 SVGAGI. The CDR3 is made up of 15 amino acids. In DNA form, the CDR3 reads TGTGCCAGCAGTCCCCATTCACGGGGAGGTGATGGCTACACCTTC. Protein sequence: CASSPHSRGGDGYTF.

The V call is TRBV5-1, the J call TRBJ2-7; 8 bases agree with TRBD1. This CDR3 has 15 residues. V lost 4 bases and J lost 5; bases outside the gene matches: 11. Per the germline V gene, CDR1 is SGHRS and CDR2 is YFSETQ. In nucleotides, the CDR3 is TGCGCCAGCAGCAGAGGACAGGGAGGCACCCACGAGCAGTACTTC. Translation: CASSRGQGGTHEQYF.

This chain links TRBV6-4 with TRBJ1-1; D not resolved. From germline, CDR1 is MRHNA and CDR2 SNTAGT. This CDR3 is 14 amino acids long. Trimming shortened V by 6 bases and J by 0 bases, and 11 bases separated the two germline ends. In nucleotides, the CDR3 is TGTGCCAGCAGCGTGGGCTTCCTGAACACTGAAGCTTTCTTT. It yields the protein CASSVGFLNTEAFF.

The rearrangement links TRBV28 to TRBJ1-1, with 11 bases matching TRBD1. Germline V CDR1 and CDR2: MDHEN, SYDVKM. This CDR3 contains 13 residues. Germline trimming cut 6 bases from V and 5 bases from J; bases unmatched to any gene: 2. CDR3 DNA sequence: TGTGCCAGCAGCGGACAGGGGGCGACTGAAGCTTTCTTT. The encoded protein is CASSGQGATEAFF.

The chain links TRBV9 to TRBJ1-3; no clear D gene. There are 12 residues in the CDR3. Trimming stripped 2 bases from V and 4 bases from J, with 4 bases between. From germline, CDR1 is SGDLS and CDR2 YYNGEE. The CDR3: CASSVTGNTIYF. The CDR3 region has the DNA TGTGCCAGCAGCGTTACAGGAAACACCATATATTTT.

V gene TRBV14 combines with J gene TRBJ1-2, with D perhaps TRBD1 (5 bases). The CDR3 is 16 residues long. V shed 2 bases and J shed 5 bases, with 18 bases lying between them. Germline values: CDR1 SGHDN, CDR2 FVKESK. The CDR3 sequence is CASSQYLVGGNYGYTF. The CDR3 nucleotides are TGTGCCAGCAGCCAATACCTCGTGGGGGGTAATTATGGCTACACCTTC.

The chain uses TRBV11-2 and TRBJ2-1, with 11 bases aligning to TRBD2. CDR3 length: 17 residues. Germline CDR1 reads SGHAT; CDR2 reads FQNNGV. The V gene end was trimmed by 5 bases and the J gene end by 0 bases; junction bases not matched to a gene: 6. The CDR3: CASSRIAGGSSYNEQFF. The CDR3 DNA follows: TGTGCCAGCAGCCGAATAGCGGGGGGGTCCTCCTACAATGAGCAGTTCTTC.

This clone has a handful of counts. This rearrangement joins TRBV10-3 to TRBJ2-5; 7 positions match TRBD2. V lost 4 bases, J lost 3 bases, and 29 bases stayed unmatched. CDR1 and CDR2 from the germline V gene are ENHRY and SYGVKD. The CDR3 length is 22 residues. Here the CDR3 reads CAISGRFGQGREGRGDEETQYF. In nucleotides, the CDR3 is TGTGCCATCAGTGGGCGGTTTGGGCAGGGAAGAGAAGGGAGGGGTGATGAAGAGACCCAGTACTTC.

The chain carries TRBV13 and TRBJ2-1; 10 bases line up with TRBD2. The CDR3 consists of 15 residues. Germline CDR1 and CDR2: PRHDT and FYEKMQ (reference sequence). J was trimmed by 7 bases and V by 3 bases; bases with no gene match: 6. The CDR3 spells CASSFSSGGSNEQFF. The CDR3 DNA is TGTGCCAGCAGCTTCTCTAGCGGGGGTAGTAATGAGCAGTTCTTC. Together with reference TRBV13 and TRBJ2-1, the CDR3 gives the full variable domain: AAGVIQSPRHLIKEKRETATLKCYPIPRHDTVYWYQQGPGQDPQFLISFYEKMQSDKGSIPDRFSAQQFSDYHSELNMSSLELGDSALYFCASSFSSGGSNEQFFGPGTRLTVL.